This T cell receptor beta chain was recovered during a study of radiotherapy plus CTLA-4 blockade in lung cancer. This table comes from immunoSEQ multiplex PCR, and its TCRdb copy is limited to in-frame clones, with some not included. The table shows roughly 39,000 clones, with over 65% occurring only once. This CDR3 is 16 amino acids long. Germline V CDR1 and CDR2: SGHRS, YFSETQ. V dropped 0 bases and J dropped 3; count of bases not matched to a gene: 7. The rearrangement uses TRBV5-1 and TRBJ2-7; 9 bases line up with TRBD1. Sequenced material: peripheral blood, taken from a patient treated with radiotherapy plus ipilimumab. This TCR was recovered from a human donor with non-small cell lung cancer who had stable disease on radiotherapy plus ipilimumab. CDR3 region: CASSLATLGQGYEQYF. CDR3 coding DNA: TGCGCCAGCAGCTTGGCCACATTGGGACAGGGCTACGAGCAGTACTTC.